This entry lists 14 T cell receptor beta chains sequenced from one sample in a study of spatial heterogeneity in lung cancer. Documented time point: sample taken at primary tumor resection. Whole RNA, which was extracted from tumor, nontumor lung tissue or frozen PBMC, was sequenced without any cell sorting. TCRdb processed the 5' RACE reads anew with MiXCR; each CDR3 protein has one entry. The sample includes under 20,000 distinct CDR3 sequences, 15% to 20% of them seen just once. Sequences were derived from PBMCs, sampled at surgery. Receptors originate from a male donor with early-stage non-small cell lung cancer.

The rearrangement links TRBV7-6 to TRBJ2-3; no definite D call. CDR1 and CDR2 from the germline V gene are SGHVS and FNYEAQ. Trimming took off 2 bases at V and 5 bases at J, with 14 bases between the two ends. This CDR3 contains 15 residues. In DNA, the CDR3 is TGTGCCAGCAGCTTAATCCTGGGGATGGGAGATACGCAGTATTTT. This gives the protein CASSLILGMGDTQYF.

This chain connects TRBV27 to TRBJ2-2; D gene ambiguous. Per the germline V gene, CDR1 is MNHEY and CDR2 is SMNVEV (reference sequence). There are 14 residues in the CDR3. The V gene lost 2 bases and the J gene lost 4 bases, with 8 bases spanning the gap. CDR3 DNA: TGTGCCAGCAGTTTAGGGTCGGCCACCGGGGAGCTGTTTTTT. Its translation: CASSLGSATGELFF.

The rearrangement joins TRBV5-1 to TRBJ1-4; possible D gene TRBD1, 5 bases. V lost 6 bases to trimming and J lost 5 bases, with 8 bases between them. The CDR3 sequence is 12 residues long. Germline CDR1 is SGHRS and CDR2 is YFSETQ. The CDR3 protein is CASTGTNEKLFF. Written as DNA, the CDR3 is TGCGCCAGCACGGGGACCAATGAAAAACTGTTTTTT.

The chain recombines TRBV6-6 with TRBJ2-5, with 11 bases aligning to TRBD2. This CDR3 spans 16 amino acids. V trimming: 0 bases; J trimming: 2 bases; junction bases outside the gene matches: 2. CDR1 MNHNY and CDR2 SVGAGI come from the germline V gene (reference sequence). CDR3 region: CASSYSTSGDQETQYF. Here the CDR3 DNA reads TGTGCCAGCAGTTACTCGACTAGCGGGGATCAAGAGACCCAGTACTTC.

At least ten counts were recorded for this clonotype. The J gene is TRBJ2-2, the V gene TRBV5-1; tentatively, D is TRBD2 (5 bases). The CDR3 sequence is 13 residues long. Trimming removed 3 bases from V and 7 bases from J, with 10 bases in between. The germline V gene has CDR1 SGHRS and CDR2 YFSETQ. The CDR3 here is CASSYSEGGELFF. The CDR3 bases are TGCGCCAGCAGCTACAGTGAGGGCGGGGAGCTGTTTTTT.

The table lists this clonotype with a few counts. This rearrangement joins TRBV5-4 to TRBJ1-5; D is uncertain. Trimming stripped 2 bases from V and 0 bases from J, with 9 bases between. The CDR3 runs to 15 residues. Per the germline V gene, CDR1 is SGHNT and CDR2 is YYREEE (reference sequence). The CDR3 sequence is CASSLGVDSNQPQHF. In DNA, the CDR3 is TGTGCCAGCAGCTTAGGAGTTGATAGCAATCAGCCCCAGCATTTT.

The chain couples TRBV19 to TRBJ1-1; D uncertain. Germline loops: CDR1 LNHDA, CDR2 SQIVND (reference sequence). This CDR3 is built from 12 residues. V was pared by 6 bases and J by 0 bases, with 5 bases between. CDR3 residues: CASSGMNTEAFF. In DNA, the CDR3 is TGTGCCAGTAGCGGGATGAACACTGAAGCTTTCTTT.

Only a few counts were recorded for this clonotype. The chain couples TRBV11-1 to TRBJ2-2; D tentatively fits TRBD1 or TRBD2 (5 bases each). The CDR3 sequence is 15 residues long. Germline V lookup: CDR1 SGHAT, CDR2 FQDESV (reference sequence). Trimming took off 5 bases at V and 5 bases at J, with 15 bases between the two ends. CDR3 amino acids: CASSPTGTLTGELFF. In DNA, the CDR3 is TGTGCCAGCAGCCCCACCGGGACCCTTACCGGGGAGCTGTTTTTT.

This clonotype was seen a handful of times. The V call is TRBV7-8, the J call TRBJ2-2; D is undetermined. Germline V gives CDR1 SGHVS, CDR2 FQNEAQ. V was clipped by 3 bases and J by 1 base, with 12 bases between them. This CDR3 region has 16 residues. Written as DNA, the CDR3 is TGTGCCAGCAGCTTGGTTGGCTACATGAACACCGGGGAGCTGTTTTTT. Its translation is CASSLVGYMNTGELFF.

Concerning this clonotype itself: A read error may be the cause here, since a much bigger clone is one base away. The rearrangement uses TRBV3-1 and TRBJ1-6, with D unclear. Trimming left V 4 bases short and J 3 bases short, with 19 bases between. CDR3 size: 18 residues. Germline CDR1 reads LGHDT; CDR2 reads YNNKEL (reference sequence). CDR3 amino acids: CASSPDQRETIYNSPLHF. The CDR3 coding sequence is TGTGCCAGCAGCCCCGACCAACGGGAGACGATCTATAATTCACCCCTCCACTTT. Full variable domain (outside the CDR3, taken from reference TRBV3-1 and TRBJ1-6): DTAVSQTPKYLVTQMGNDKSIKCEQNLGHDTMYWYKQDSKKFLKIMFSYNNKELIINETVPNRFSPKSPDKAHLNLHINSLELGDSAVYFCASSPDQRETIYNSPLHFGNGTRLTVT.

The chain is built from TRBV20-1 and TRBJ2-1, with TRBD1 identical over 8 bases. The CDR3 totals 13 residues. The germline V gene has CDR1 DFQATT and CDR2 SNEGSKA (reference sequence). The junction had 3 bases not matched to a gene; V was cut back by 5 bases and J by 3 bases. The CDR3 loop reads CSAPDRVYNEQFF. The CDR3 DNA sequence: TGCAGTGCTCCGGACAGGGTCTACAATGAGCAGTTCTTC.

The V call is TRBV20-1, the J call TRBJ1-2; 7 positions agree with TRBD1. The CDR3 is made up of 13 amino acids. The V segment lost 3 bases and the J segment 5 bases; nucleotides outside the gene matches: 6. Germline loops: CDR1 DFQATT, CDR2 SNEGSKA (reference sequence). The CDR3 sequence is CSASTGESYGYTF. DNA of the CDR3: TGCAGTGCTAGCACAGGGGAATCTTATGGCTACACCTTC.

Many counts were recorded for this clonotype. V gene TRBV10-1 combines with J gene TRBJ2-7, with 8 positions matching TRBD1. The CDR3 has 15 amino acids. The junction had 9 bases not matched to a gene; V was cut back by 4 bases and J by 4 bases. The V gene's germline CDR1 is WNHNN and CDR2 SYGVQD (reference sequence). DNA of the CDR3: TGCGCCAGCAGTGCTTCAGGGGGCGTCGGGTACGAGCAGTACTTC. Its translation: CASSASGGVGYEQYF.

This rearrangement joins TRBV30 to TRBJ2-3, with D unresolved. Trimming left V 7 bases short and J 0 bases short, with 11 bases between. CDR1 and CDR2 from the germline V gene are GTSNPN and SVGIG (reference sequence). The CDR3 has 13 amino acids. In DNA form, the CDR3 reads TGTGCCTCACAGAGCGTAAGCACAGATACGCAGTATTTT. Encoded protein: CASQSVSTDTQYF.